These T cell receptor beta chains were read from a single sample in a study of technical replicates of blood from four donors. TCRdb's table, derived via immunoSEQ multiplex PCR, lists solely in-frame clones and lacks some. Here the sample spans over 10,000 clones, 95% being singletons. The sample taken for sequencing was PBMCs. Every receptor here comes from a human donor in good health. The conserved cysteine and the conserved F or W are not part of the CDR3 here. The D gene is left open where the match is weak. Not all rows give a size; the values are once, few, many and, for expanded clones, a class.

D | V | size | CDR3
NA | TRBV10-3 | NA | AISEPSSDRGNEQF
TRBD2 | TRBV6-5 | NA | ASSRLAGPYNEQF
TRBD1 | TRBV5-1 | NA | ASSDDRGYGYT
TRBD1 | TRBV5-4 | NA | ASSLDRGSYNEQF
TRBD1 | TRBV27 | NA | ASNKGATGELF
TRBD2 | TRBV27 | NA | ASSLMGGTSVYEQY
TRBD1 | TRBV7-8 | NA | ASSLRQGMNTEAF
NA | TRBV29-1 | NA | SATIYDYGYT
TRBD1 | TRBV6-6 | NA | ASSQGQGAGGYT
TRBD1 | TRBV6-1 | NA | ASNHRGRDEQY
NA | TRBV2 | once | ASTTSTDTQY
TRBD2 | TRBV19 | NA | ASSIGSGTNYNEQF
TRBD1 | TRBV5-1 | NA | ASSLGTGGPEAF
TRBD2 | TRBV27 | NA | ASSLGTSGYEQY
NA | TRBV5-4 | NA | ASSPATGNYGYT
NA | TRBV9 | NA | ASSVVGGGELF
TRBD2 | TRBV11-2 | NA | ASSLIPSGSDEQF
TRBD2 | TRBV5-6 | NA | ASSRLAGVAYEQY
NA | TRBV28 | few | ASSFNSEQY
NA | TRBV7-9 | NA | ASSFGSKHQPQH
TRBD1 | TRBV28 | NA | ASRPGQGFQETQY
NA | TRBV28 | NA | ASSPANTGELF
TRBD1 | TRBV4-2 | NA | ASSQQDRGYGYT
NA | TRBV6-5 | NA | ASKGTRGSYNEQF
NA | TRBV7-9 | once | ASSLHTGLPGELF
TRBD1 | TRBV4-2 | once | ASSQPDRVRGQETQY
NA | TRBV11-2 | NA | ASSPSFLGNTIY
TRBD2 | TRBV30 | once | AWSVAGGGETQY
NA | TRBV27 | once | ASSRSSNQPQH
TRBD1 | TRBV6-5 | NA | ASSWWTGGTYEQY
TRBD2 | TRBV29-1 | NA | SVATGTSGSGETQY
NA | TRBV19 | NA | ASSKHRQAEAF
TRBD2 | TRBV7-9 | NA | ASTPGGGSVEQY
NA | TRBV25-1 | NA | ASKEKYNEQF
NA | TRBV2 | NA | ANSELTDNEKLF
TRBD2 | TRBV6-4 | NA | ASSETDGAGSYNEQF
TRBD1 | TRBV5-1 | once | ASSPDRVRSTEAF
TRBD1 | TRBV6-1 | once | ASSEGLGRGRLQPQH
TRBD2 | TRBV9 | once | ASSATSGYQETQY
NA | TRBV2 | NA | ASSVQGDTEAF
TRBD2 | TRBV14 | NA | ASSQTSGSTQY
NA | TRBV7-9 | NA | ASSLGGDYEQY
NA | TRBV19 | NA | ASSIEGSYGYT
NA | TRBV28 | NA | ASRGETQY
TRBD1 | TRBV6-1 | NA | ASNRDRGNTGELF
TRBD2 | TRBV5-1 | NA | ASSPGLAEQETQY
NA | TRBV7-9 | NA | ASSSGLSNQPQH
NA | TRBV10-2 | NA | ASSGQFDIGVRGYT